A single sample is the source of the 8 T cell receptor beta chains below, sequenced in a study of CD8+CD57+ T cells in acquired aplastic anemia. Researchers used genomic DNA as the template to profile TCR beta VDJ and CDR3. TCRdb itself ran the reads through MiXCR, one entry per CDR3 protein. In the table there are 150,000 or so distinct CDR3 sequences, 55% to 70% of which are singletons. What was sequenced was sorted CD4+, CD8+, or CD8+CD57+ T cells (not recorded which) from PBMCs. The receptor source for this set is a human donor in good health.

This clonotype was detected only once. V is TRBV5-4 and J is TRBJ2-7; weak D call: TRBD1 (6 bases). The CDR3 has 13 amino acids. The V and J ends lost 2 bases and 3 bases respectively, with 9 bases between them. From germline, CDR1 is SGHNT and CDR2 YYREEE (reference sequence). CDR3 residues: CASSFRTVYEQYF. The DNA of the CDR3 is TGTGCCAGCAGCTTCAGGACAGTCTACGAGCAGTACTTC.

The chain links TRBV2 to TRBJ2-7; tentatively, D is TRBD1 (7 bases). The CDR3 contains 12 residues. V lost 2 bases, J lost 12 bases, and 14 bases lay in between. Germline V lookup: CDR1 SNHLY, CDR2 FYNNEI. CDR3 sequence: CASSERQGGLYF. DNA of the CDR3: TGTGCCAGCAGTGAACGTCAGGGGGGATTGTACTTC.

The chain carries TRBV20-1 and TRBJ1-5; 7 nucleotides agree with TRBD1. CDR3 length: 13 amino acids. Per germline, CDR1 DFQATT and CDR2 SNEGSKA (reference sequence). V shed 4 bases, J shed 4 bases, and the junction held 4 bases outside the gene matches. The CDR3 region is CSAKGAENQPQHF. In DNA form, the CDR3 reads TGCAGTGCTAAGGGGGCGGAAAATCAGCCCCAGCATTTT.

The chain has TRBV7-8 and TRBJ2-2; 7 bases map to TRBD2. The trim removed 3 bases at V and 1 base at J, leaving 5 bases unmatched. CDR1 is SGHVS, CDR2 FQNEAQ, per germline. CDR3 length equals 16 residues. The CDR3 loop reads CASSLRTRGNTGELFF. The DNA of the CDR3 is TGTGCCAGCAGCTTGAGGACTAGAGGGAACACCGGGGAGCTGTTTTTT.

The rearrangement links TRBV10-2 to TRBJ2-7, with 7 nucleotides matching TRBD2. The CDR3 is made up of 14 amino acids. Trimming took 1 base from V and 6 from J; bases not matched to a gene: 6. Germline CDR1 reads WSHSY; CDR2 reads SAAADI. The CDR3 sequence: CASSELVGEGEQYF. The CDR3 bases are TGCGCCAGCAGTGAGTTAGTGGGGGAGGGCGAGCAGTACTTC.

The chain combines TRBV7-9 with TRBJ1-1, with D possibly matching TRBD1 (6 bases). Germline V gives CDR1 SEHNR, CDR2 FQNEAQ (reference sequence). The CDR3 has 15 residues. V was cut by 3 bases and J by 4 bases, with 15 bases left in between. CDR3 DNA sequence: TGTGCCAGCAGCTTCCGGTGGACAGTCGGCACTGAAGCTTTCTTT. Its protein product is CASSFRWTVGTEAFF.

In this sample, this clonotype turned up a few times. The gene calls are TRBV19 and TRBJ1-1; D is perhaps TRBD1 (5 bases). V was pared by 8 bases and J by 6 bases, with 13 bases between. The CDR3 has 12 residues. CDR1 is LNHDA, CDR2 SQIVND, per germline (reference sequence). The CDR3 nucleotides read TGTGCCAGTCAGGTCCGGGGGGCTGAAGCTTTCTTT. Encoded protein: CASQVRGAEAFF.

This clonotype came up a few times. This chain uses TRBV7-8 with TRBJ2-7; D is uncertain. The CDR3 consists of 16 residues. The V end was cut by 3 bases, the J end by 0 bases, with 15 bases between. Per the germline V gene, CDR1 is SGHVS and CDR2 is FQNEAQ. CDR3 in DNA: TGTGCCAGCAGCTTGAGGCAGACTGGGATCTCCTACGAGCAGTACTTC. It codes for CASSLRQTGISYEQYF.